These T cell receptor beta chains were read from a single sample in a study of T-cell reconstitution after alpha-beta-depleted transplantation in children. In TCRdb, the PCR reads were re-called with MiXCR into one record per CDR3 protein. The sample yields 900,000 or so distinct CDR3 sequences, roughly 16% seen once. Sequencing used PBMCs, mostly from graft donor cells, obtained 360 days after TCRalphabeta/CD19-depleted stem cell transplant. All receptors come from a male patient younger than 18 who had a stem cell transplant for acute lymphoblastic leukemia, so the T cells may come from the graft donor. CDR3s include the opening cysteine and the closing phenylalanine or tryptophan. Each record gives: D gene, V gene, clone size, J gene, CDR3 DNA, CDR3 protein. The D gene is left open where the match is weak. Clone sizes are given selectively: once, few, many, or a class where the clone is expanded.

>-|TRBV5-1|few|TRBJ2-3
TGCGCCAGCAGCAAAAGGACTCGTCCAAGCACAGATACGCAGTATTTT
CASSKRTRPSTDTQYF
>-|TRBV2|many|TRBJ2-3
TGTGCCGCCTCAAGATATAATTCAGATACGCAGTATTTT
CAASRYNSDTQYF
>-|TRBV18|few|TRBJ1-5
TGTGCCAGCTCACCAACTAGGGGGGATCAGCCCCAGCATTTT
CASSPTRGDQPQHF
>-|TRBV12-3/TRBV12-4|-|TRBJ2-2
TGTGCCAGCAGATCCCAGGCCGCGGCAGGTAACACCGGGGAGCTGTTTTTT
CASRSQAAAGNTGELFF
>-|TRBV12-5|many|TRBJ1-1
TGTGCTAGTGCTAGGACTGAGAACACTGAAGCTTTCTTT
CASARTENTEAFF
>TRBD2|TRBV18|many|TRBJ2-7
TGTGCCAGCTCAGCGACTAGCGGGAGTTACGAGCAGTACTTC
CASSATSGSYEQYF
>-|TRBV6-1|few|TRBJ2-1
TGTGCCAGCAAGCGGCCAAGCTCCTACAATGAGCAGTTCTTC
CASKRPSSYNEQFF
>TRBD1|TRBV5-1|few|TRBJ2-3
TGCGCCGCTCGACAGGGGGGCGGCAGCACAGATACGCAGTATTTT
CAARQGGGSTDTQYF
>TRBD1|TRBV12-3/TRBV12-4|few|TRBJ1-2
TGTGCCAGCAGGTCGGACAGGGTTAATGGCTACACCTTC
CASRSDRVNGYTF
>-|TRBV12-3/TRBV12-4|many|TRBJ2-1
TGTGCCAGCAGACCCGTGGGGGCAGGCGAGCAGTTCTTC
CASRPVGAGEQFF
>-|TRBV5-1|many|TRBJ2-1
TGCGCCAGCAGAGGAAGCTACAATGAGCAGTTCTTC
CASRGSYNEQFF
>-|TRBV6-1|few|TRBJ1-3
TGTGCCAGCAGTGGGCGACTGGGGGACTCTGGAAACACCATATATTTT
CASSGRLGDSGNTIYF
>-|TRBV20-1|-|TRBJ1-1
TGCAGTGCTAGGGGCTATAAGAACACTGAAGCTTTCTTT
CSARGYKNTEAFF
>-|TRBV5-6|-|TRBJ2-6
TGTGCCAGCTCCGGAATGGGCTCCGGGGCCAACGTCCTGACTTTC
CASSGMGSGANVLTF
>-|TRBV12-3/TRBV12-4|-|TRBJ2-7
TGTGCCAGCAGCCCGACTGGAGACTACGAGCAGTACTTC
CASSPTGDYEQYF
>TRBD2|TRBV10-3|few|TRBJ2-1
TGTGCCATCGGACGGGGGGGGCCAAACACCTACAATGAGCAGTTCTTC
CAIGRGGPNTYNEQFF
>-|TRBV2|-|TRBJ2-2
TGTGCCAGCAGTGAGGCGGCGAACACCGGGGAGCTGTTTTTT
CASSEAANTGELFF
>-|TRBV27|few|TRBJ2-3
TGTGCCAGCAGTTTAGGCTATACCACAGATACGCAGTATTTT
CASSLGYTTDTQYF
>-|TRBV4-1|-|TRBJ2-2
TGCGCCAGCAGCCATTATGTTTCTGGGGGGAACACCGGGGAGCTGTTTTTT
CASSHYVSGGNTGELFF
>TRBD2|TRBV7-3|few|TRBJ2-7
TGTGCCAGCAGCTTACAGGGACTAGCGAACTACGAGCAGTACTTC
CASSLQGLANYEQYF
>TRBD2|TRBV20-1|-|TRBJ2-3
TGCAGTCTCAGAACCTCGGGACTAGCGGCCCGGGGCACAGATACGCAGTATTTT
CSLRTSGLAARGTDTQYF
>-|TRBV12-3/TRBV12-4|many|TRBJ2-7
TGTGCCAGCAGTTTAGCCGAGGGGTACGAGCAGTACTTC
CASSLAEGYEQYF
>TRBD1|TRBV7-9|-|TRBJ1-5
TGTGCCAGCAGCTCGGACAGGGGGCCGAATCAGCCCCAGCATTTT
CASSSDRGPNQPQHF
>-|TRBV3-1|-|TRBJ2-2
TGTGCCAGCAGCCGATATACAGGGAACACCGGGGAGCTGTTTTTT
CASSRYTGNTGELFF
>-|TRBV5-1|few|TRBJ2-7
TGCGCCAGCAGCTCAACGAGCAGCCCCAGTCCGAAAGCCTACGAGCAGTACTTC
CASSSTSSPSPKAYEQYF
>TRBD2|TRBV20-1|few|TRBJ2-7
TGCAGTGCCCCCCGCCCGGGGAGGGGATTCTCCTACGAGCAGTACTTC
CSAPRPGRGFSYEQYF
>-|TRBV27|-|TRBJ2-1
TGTGCCAGCAGTTTAAAGGTTTACAATGAGCAGTTCTTC
CASSLKVYNEQFF
>-|TRBV7-8|-|TRBJ2-1
TGTGCCAGCAGCATCAACCGGGACAAGCGATACAATGAGCAGTTCTTC
CASSINRDKRYNEQFF
>-|TRBV6-5|-|TRBJ2-2
TGTGCCAGCAGTTATTGGCTAGGAGGAACGAACACCGGGGAGCTGTTTTTT
CASSYWLGGTNTGELFF
>-|TRBV5-1|few|TRBJ2-2
TGCGCCAGCAGCTTAAGGGGACCGTATTCCGGGGAGCTGTTTTTT
CASSLRGPYSGELFF
>-|TRBV5-1|many|TRBJ2-7
TGCGCCAGCAGCTTGGGACCTGAAAGCTCCTACGAGCAGTACTTC
CASSLGPESSYEQYF
>-|TRBV20-1|-|TRBJ2-7
TGCAGTGCTACGCACCTTCCGGGGGCGAGCTCCTACGAGCAGTACTTC
CSATHLPGASSYEQYF
>TRBD2|TRBV7-8|once|TRBJ2-2
TGTGCCAGTGTATCGGGACTAGCGCTCACCGGGGAGCTGTTTTTT
CASVSGLALTGELFF
>-|TRBV12-3/TRBV12-4|many|TRBJ1-5
TGTGCCAGCAGTTTGGACCCCAGCAATCAGCCCCAGCATTTT
CASSLDPSNQPQHF
>-|TRBV20-1|few|TRBJ2-1
TGCAGTACCCCTGGGGCGTTGAGCTCCTACAATGAGCAGTTCTTC
CSTPGALSSYNEQFF